Shown below are 20 T cell receptor beta chains from a single sample sequenced in a study of breast tumors, draining lymph nodes, adjacent tissues. MiXCR was run by TCRdb on the multiplex PCR reads, yielding one entry per CDR3 protein. Altogether some 83,000 distinct CDR3 sequences are present, roughly a fifth being singletons, with the ten largest covering 2% to 2.5%. Breast cancer patients provided tissue from their axillary draining lymph nodes. The sample was axillary lymph node tissue. These TCRs come from a female donor with breast cancer. Some clones in this sample may be carry-over from other donors' samples.

This clonotype was counted ten times or more. Because it lacks the conserved phenylalanine or tryptophan at the end, this CDR3 is likely a read error. This sequence joins TRBV9 and TRBJ1-2, with D possibly being TRBD1 (6 bases). The V end lost 0 bases, the J end lost 6 bases, and 15 bases lay between the germline ends. The germline CDR1 and CDR2 sequences are SGDLS and YYNGEE. This CDR3 has 15 residues. The CDR3 protein is CASSVGVGGRNGYTL. In DNA form, the CDR3 reads TGTGCCAGCAGCGTAGGTGTTGGGGGGCGGAATGGCTACACCCTC.

V is TRBV4-3 and J is TRBJ2-4, with 8 bases that match TRBD1. This CDR3 contains 16 residues. Germline CDR1 is LGHNA and CDR2 is YSLEER. V lost 4 bases to trimming and J lost 6 bases; unmatched junction nucleotides: 11. The CDR3 bases are TGCGCCAGCAGCCCAGACAGAGGACAGGGCTTAAACATTCAGTACTTC. It encodes CASSPDRGQGLNIQYF.

This clonotype has ten or more counts. The chain has TRBV20-1 and TRBJ2-3, with D unresolved. The CDR3 is 13 amino acids. Germline V gene data show CDR1 as DFQATT and CDR2 as SNEGSKA (reference sequence). V lost 6 bases and J lost 1, with 11 bases in between. CDR3 in DNA: TGCAGTGCCAGGCATGCGGGCACAGATACGCAGTATTTT. This codes for CSARHAGTDTQYF.

This clonotype appeared many times. V gene TRBV2 combines with J gene TRBJ1-6; D not resolved. Germline CDR1 SNHLY, CDR2 FYNNEI. V was trimmed by 1 base and J by 10 bases, leaving 2 bases between them. The CDR3 spans 11 residues. The CDR3 DNA reads as TGTGCCAGCAGTGAAGGGTCACCCCTCCACTTT. Its translation: CASSEGSPLHF.

This clonotype has at least ten counts. This rearrangement joins TRBV4-2 to TRBJ1-5, with D tentatively TRBD1 (5 bases). The CDR3 loop spans 14 amino acids. Trimming took 4 bases from V and 4 from J, leaving 11 bases between them. Germline V gene lookup returns CDR1 LGHNA and CDR2 YNFKEQ. The CDR3 protein is CASSREEGNQPQHF. Here the CDR3 DNA reads TGTGCCAGCAGCCGTGAAGAGGGGAATCAGCCCCAGCATTTT.

This clonotype was seen repeatedly, ten times or more. The J gene is TRBJ1-4, the V gene TRBV19; D unclear. CDR1 is LNHDA, CDR2 SQIVND, per germline (reference sequence). The V end was cut by 4 bases, the J end by 6 bases, with 9 bases between. The CDR3 totals 13 residues. The CDR3 protein is CASSKRKHEKLFF. CDR3 bases: TGTGCCAGTAGTAAACGGAAGCATGAAAAACTGTTTTTT.

This clonotype was seen more than once but under ten times. The rearrangement joins TRBV28 to TRBJ1-3; no definite D call. CDR1 is MDHEN and CDR2 is SYDVKM in the germline V gene. The CDR3 runs to 14 residues. Deletions cut 6 bases from V and 0 bases from J, with 9 bases between. The CDR3 nucleotides read TGTGCCAGCAGGTATCAGGTCTCTGGAAACACCATATATTTT. Translation: CASRYQVSGNTIYF.

This clonotype has ten or more counts. The chain combines TRBV4-2 with TRBJ2-7; a weak D match, TRBD1 (6 bases). This CDR3 contains 14 residues. Per the germline V gene, CDR1 is LGHNA and CDR2 is YNFKEQ. V was shortened by 3 bases and J by 3 bases, with 12 bases between the two germline ends. CDR3 in DNA: TGTGCCAGCAGCCATACCGGGACAAACTACGAGCAGTACTTC. It codes for CASSHTGTNYEQYF.

This clonotype was seen ten or more times. The V and J genes are TRBV15 and TRBJ2-5, with D possibly matching TRBD1 (6 bases). Germline V CDR1 and CDR2: LNHNV, YYDKDF (reference sequence). The CDR3 extends over 16 amino acids. The V end was cut by 4 bases, the J end by 1 base, with 16 bases between. The DNA of the CDR3 is TGTGCCACCAGCACGAGCCCATCCAGGGGCCAAGAGACCCAGTACTTC. Translated: CATSTSPSRGQETQYF.

This clonotype was found many times. The rearrangement joins TRBV5-4 to TRBJ2-2; 10 nucleotides agree with TRBD2. Germline V gives CDR1 SGHNT, CDR2 YYREEE (reference sequence). V was pared by 2 bases and J by 2 bases, with 3 bases of the junction left unmatched. This CDR3 is built from 16 residues. The CDR3 reads CASSLTSGTNTGELFF. The CDR3 DNA is TGTGCCAGCAGCTTAACTAGCGGGACTAACACCGGGGAGCTGTTTTTT.

Ten or more counts support this clonotype. The chain joins TRBV24-1 to TRBJ2-2; 8 nucleotides line up with TRBD1. V lost 9 bases, J lost 1 base, and 0 bases stayed unmatched. The CDR3 is 13 amino acids. The germline gives CDR1 KGHDR, CDR2 SFDVKD. CDR3: CATGTGNTGELFF. The CDR3 DNA is TGTGCCACCGGGACAGGGAACACCGGGGAGCTGTTTTTT.

Comment on this clonotype: One junction end does not reproduce the germline sequence, and a read error may be involved. The CDR3 is CASSSGTGKNIRYF. CDR3 DNA sequence: TGTGCCAGCAGTTCTGGGACAGGGAAAAACATTCGGTACTTC. The chain is built from TRBV6-6 and TRBJ2-4, with 9 bases matching TRBD1. There are 14 residues in the CDR3. Germline assignment: CDR1 MNHNY and CDR2 SVGAGI (reference sequence).

The V and J genes are TRBV7-3 and TRBJ2-7; TRBD2 matches 8 bases. The CDR3 has 13 amino acids. The V gene end was trimmed by 4 bases and the J gene end by 6 bases; junction bases not matched to a gene: 5. Germline assignment: CDR1 SGHTA and CDR2 FQGTGA. Written as DNA, the CDR3 is TGTGCCAGCAGCTCGTCGGGAGGGTGCGAGCAGTACTTC. Translating it yields CASSSSGGCEQYF.

This clonotype was detected ten times or more. The gene calls are TRBV15 and TRBJ2-5; D remains ambiguous. In germline, CDR1 is LNHNV, CDR2 YYDKDF (reference sequence). This CDR3 has 12 amino acids. Trimming left V 5 bases short and J 3 bases short, with 7 bases between. In nucleotides, the CDR3 is TGTGCCACCAGCTCCTCTGAAGAGACCCAGTACTTC. Its translation is CATSSSEETQYF. Combining the CDR3 with reference TRBV15 and TRBJ2-5 gives the whole variable domain DAMVIQNPRYQVTQFGKPVTLSCSQTLNHNVMYWYQQKSSQAPKLLFHYYDKDFNNEADTPDNFQSRRPNTSFCFLDIRSPGLGDTAMYLCATSSSEETQYFGPGTRLLVL.

In its sample, this clonotype was seen many times. In DNA form, the CDR3 reads TGCGCCAGCAGCTTGAATCGGCGGGGCTCCTACGAGCAGTACTTC. Protein: CASSLNRRGSYEQYF. J is TRBJ2-7 and V is TRBV5-1, with D tentatively TRBD2 (6 bases). CDR3 length: 15 amino acids. V lost 1 base, J lost 0 bases, and 11 bases lay in between. CDR1 is SGHRS and CDR2 is YFSETQ in the germline V gene.

This chain links TRBV4-1 with TRBJ2-7, with 9 positions matching TRBD1. V trimming: 8 bases; J trimming: 3 bases; junction bases outside the gene matches: 8. Germline CDR1 is MGHRA and CDR2 is YSYEKL. This CDR3 has 14 residues. The DNA for the CDR3 is TGCGCCAGCGGCCCTGGGACAGGGCTCTACGAGCAGTACTTC. It encodes CASGPGTGLYEQYF.

The table lists this clonotype with many counts. The V gene is TRBV10-3, the J gene TRBJ2-5; 8 nucleotides align to TRBD2. V trimming: 10 bases; J trimming: 1 base; junction bases outside the gene matches: 5. Germline loops: CDR1 ENHRY, CDR2 SYGVKD. This CDR3 is 13 amino acids long. For the CDR3, the DNA is TGTGCCACCTCTAGCGGGCTCCAAGAGACCCAGTACTTC. Translation gives CATSSGLQETQYF.

This clonotype was observed many times. The chain combines TRBV11-2 with TRBJ2-7; TRBD2 matches 7 bases. The CDR3 spans 15 residues. CDR1 and CDR2 from the germline V gene are SGHAT and FQNNGV. The junction had 6 bases not matched to a gene; V was cut back by 0 bases and J by 4 bases. The CDR3 region is CASSLDTAGRYEQYF. CDR3 nucleotide sequence: TGTGCCAGCAGCTTAGATACAGCGGGAAGGTACGAGCAGTACTTC.

This clonotype has a count of ten or more. The V call is TRBV20-1, the J call TRBJ2-1; D might be TRBD1 (8 bases). V was trimmed by 1 base and J by 5 bases, leaving 36 bases between them. Germline CDR1 and CDR2: DFQATT and SNEGSKA (reference sequence). This CDR3 region has 22 residues. This chain's CDR3 is CSARVQGASGMFGASGHNEQFF. The CDR3 coding sequence is TGCAGTGCTAGAGTCCAGGGGGCTTCTGGGATGTTTGGGGCTAGCGGCCACAATGAGCAGTTCTTC.

This clonotype was counted at least ten times. The genes are TRBV5-4 and TRBJ2-1; D is undetermined. The CDR3 has 16 residues. Germline CDR1 SGHNT, CDR2 YYREEE (reference sequence). V shed 0 bases and J shed 0 bases, with 10 bases lying between them. The CDR3 DNA follows: TGTGCCAGCAGCTTGGGGTGGCAAAGCTCCTACAATGAGCAGTTCTTC. Its protein product is CASSLGWQSSYNEQFF.